This is a list of T cell receptor beta chains from one sample in a study of vaccination effects on CD4 cells after COVID-19. Assay used: immunoSEQ multiplex PCR; TCRdb lists only in-frame clones, some missing. The data contain fewer than 40,000 clones, just under 85% of them seen just once; the ten biggest clones take up 2%. Their antigens remain unidentified. The sample here was CD4+ T cells from PBMCs cultured with HCoV-NL63 spike peptides, taken after COVID-19 vaccination. These receptors were collected from a human donor who received a COVID-19 vaccine. Some clones in this sample may be carry-over from other donors' samples. The CDR3 runs from the conserved cysteine through the conserved F or W. Each record gives: V gene, D gene, clone size, J gene, CDR3 DNA, CDR3 protein. The D gene is left open where the match is weak. Only part of the rows carry a size: once, few, many, or a class if the clone is expanded.

V: TRBV10-3
D: -
size: -
J: TRBJ2-1
DNA: TGTGCCATCAGCAAGCTTGAGGGGCCTCGGGCCAATGAGCAGTTCTTC
CDR3: CAISKLEGPRANEQFF

V: TRBV5-5
D: -
size: -
J: TRBJ2-5
DNA: TGTGCCAGCAGCCGGGACGTAGAAGAGACCCAGTACTTC
CDR3: CASSRDVEETQYF

V: TRBV6-2/TRBV6-3
D: -
size: -
J: TRBJ1-6
DNA: TGTGCCAGCAGTTACTCGGGAAGGGGATTAAGATCACCCCTCCACTTT
CDR3: CASSYSGRGLRSPLHF

V: TRBV5-1
D: TRBD1
size: -
J: TRBJ1-4
DNA: TGCGCCAGCAGCTTGCCGGGACAGGGGCTAGCAACTAATGAAAAACTGTTTTTT
CDR3: CASSLPGQGLATNEKLFF

V: TRBV29-1
D: -
size: -
J: TRBJ1-1
DNA: TGCAGCGTCCGGACAGTCTTGAACACTGAAGCTTTCTTT
CDR3: CSVRTVLNTEAFF

V: TRBV4-3
D: -
size: once
J: TRBJ1-6
DNA: TGCGCCAGCAGCCAAGATTCGGGGCCCTGGAATTCACCCCTCCACTTT
CDR3: CASSQDSGPWNSPLHF

V: TRBV9
D: TRBD2
size: -
J: TRBJ2-2
DNA: TGTGCCAGCAGCGGACTTCCGGGACTAGCGGGGGGGCGCCTGAACACCGGGGAGCTGTTTTTT
CDR3: CASSGLPGLAGGRLNTGELFF

V: TRBV24-1
D: -
size: -
J: TRBJ1-4
DNA: TGTGCCACCAGTGAGGGCCTAGCTAATGAAAAACTGTTTTTT
CDR3: CATSEGLANEKLFF

V: TRBV24-1
D: TRBD2
size: few
J: TRBJ2-5
DNA: TGTGCCACCAGTCTCAGCGGGGAGACGTGGGGAGAGACCCAGTACTTC
CDR3: CATSLSGETWGETQYF

V: TRBV19
D: -
size: once
J: TRBJ2-3
DNA: TGTGCCAGTAGTTCAAGGTGGGGGGCGGGAGATACGCAGTATTTT
CDR3: CASSSRWGAGDTQYF

V: TRBV15
D: -
size: -
J: TRBJ1-5
DNA: TGTGCCACCAGCAGAGATCGACAGTTTAATCAGCCCCAGCATTTT
CDR3: CATSRDRQFNQPQHF

V: TRBV18
D: -
size: -
J: TRBJ2-3
DNA: TGTGCCAGCTCACCGAGCCAGGGACATCCGGGAGGCACAGATACGCAGTATTTT
CDR3: CASSPSQGHPGGTDTQYF